Following are 32 T cell receptor beta chains from one sample sequenced in a study of cytomegalovirus exposure and HLA in healthy donors (dated by TCRdb to 2016 to 2017). Library preparation employed the immunoSEQ multiplex PCR assay. For the multiplex PCR, a mixture combining 60 forward primers for TCR Vbeta segments and 13 reverse primers for TCR Jbeta segments was used. Imported from immuneACCESS, the table was reduced by TCRdb to in-frame sequences with V and J called. These copies leave out some clones; in studies compared against another copy, an unresolved V gene accounts for under half, and the cause of the remainder is not known. The sample table lists about 270,000 clones, roughly 89% of them with a count of one. The top ten hold less than 4% of the sample. Sequencing used PBMCs. All receptors derive from a man aged 40-50 years in good health and CMV-seropositive.

As to this clone: The same CDR3 is also encoded by other DNA sequences in this sample. CDR3 sequence: CSVFRSGGRHTNTEAFF. The CDR3 DNA sequence: TGCAGCGTTTTTAGAAGTGGAGGACGGCATACGAACACTGAAGCTTTCTTT. The chain is built from TRBV29-1 and TRBJ1-1; no definite D call. Germline values: CDR1 SQVTM, CDR2 ANQGSEA. This CDR3 has 17 residues. Trimming cost V 5 bases and J 1 base, with 23 bases left between them. The full variable domain, rest sourced from reference TRBV29-1 and TRBJ1-1, is SAVISQKPSRDICQRGTSLTIQCQVDSQVTMMFWYRQQPGQSLTLIATANQGSEATYESGFVIDKFPISRPNLTFSTLTVSNMSPEDSSIYLCSVFRSGGRHTNTEAFFGQGTRLTVV.

The genes are TRBV27 and TRBJ2-1; 7 bases fit TRBD1. The germline CDR1 and CDR2 sequences are MNHEY and SMNVEV (reference sequence). The CDR3 totals 15 residues. V was clipped by 4 bases and J by 4 bases; unmatched bases: 7. CDR3 sequence reads: CASSSETGQYNEQFF. In DNA, the CDR3 is TGTGCCAGCAGTTCAGAGACAGGGCAATACAATGAGCAGTTCTTC.

The chain joins TRBV18 to TRBJ2-1; 10 bases align to TRBD2. CDR1 and CDR2 from the germline V gene are KGHSH and LQKENI. The CDR3 is 19 amino acids. Trimming cost V 0 bases and J 5 bases; bases outside gene matches: 13. The CDR3 reads CASSPPWVRPGLANNEQFF. CDR3 coding DNA: TGTGCCAGCTCACCACCGTGGGTCAGGCCGGGACTAGCGAACAATGAGCAGTTCTTC. Full variable domain (remainder filled in from reference TRBV18 and TRBJ2-1): NAGVMQNPRHLVRRRGQEARLRCSPMKGHSHVYWYRQLPEEGLKFMVYLQKENIIDESGMPKERFSAEFPKEGPSILRIQQVVRGDSAAYFCASSPPWVRPGLANNEQFFGPGTRLTVL.

The V call is TRBV9, the J call TRBJ1-1, with D tentatively TRBD1 (5 bases). Trimming took 0 bases from V and 3 from J, leaving 12 bases between them. Germline-derived CDR1 and CDR2 are SGDLS and YYNGEE. This CDR3 region has 15 residues. CDR3 protein: CASSVVGEGYTEAFF. CDR3 DNA sequence: TGTGCCAGCAGCGTAGTGGGGGAGGGGTACACTGAAGCTTTCTTT.

The rearrangement joins TRBV19 to TRBJ1-4; 12 bases are a match to TRBD1. The CDR3 extends over 18 amino acids. Germline V lookup: CDR1 LNHDA, CDR2 SQIVND (reference sequence). Germline trimming cut 7 bases from V and 5 bases from J; bases unmatched to any gene: 14. Here the CDR3 reads CASKGDRGHPGENEKLFF. CDR3 in DNA: TGTGCCAGTAAGGGGGACAGGGGGCATCCGGGGGAAAATGAAAAACTGTTTTTT.

The chain uses TRBV11-2 and TRBJ2-3; D perhaps matches TRBD1 (6 bases). Germline V gene lookup returns CDR1 SGHAT and CDR2 FQNNGV. The CDR3 extends over 15 amino acids. V lost 3 bases, J lost 0 bases, and 10 bases lay in between. CDR3 bases: TGTGCCAGCAGCTTCAGTGGACAGAGCACAGATACGCAGTATTTT. Translating it yields CASSFSGQSTDTQYF.

The V gene is TRBV19, the J gene TRBJ2-7; 15 bases align to TRBD2. The CDR3 is 15 amino acids. V shed 3 bases and J 6 bases; nucleotides not matched to a gene: 3. Germline CDR1 and CDR2: LNHDA and SQIVND (reference sequence). DNA of the CDR3: TGTGCCAGTAGTATCGGACTAGCGGGAGGGTCCGAGCAGTACTTC. It encodes CASSIGLAGGSEQYF.

The chain links TRBV9 to TRBJ1-4, with D possibly matching TRBD1 (6 bases). CDR3 length: 16 amino acids. The V end was cut by 3 bases, the J end by 4 bases, with 16 bases between. The germline CDR1 and CDR2 sequences are SGDLS and YYNGEE. The CDR3 loop reads CASSEQGAGFNEKLFF. CDR3 coding DNA: TGTGCCAGCAGCGAACAGGGAGCTGGTTTTAATGAAAAACTGTTTTTT.

V gene TRBV5-7 combines with J gene TRBJ1-2, with TRBD1 matching 8 bases. TRBV5-7 is recorded as an ORF, its role being uncertain. With V trimmed by 3 bases and J by 4 bases, 5 bases remained unmatched. This CDR3 is 14 amino acids long. The CDR3 coding sequence is TGTGCCAGCAGCTCAGACGACAGGGGCTATGGCTACACCTTC. Translation gives CASSSDDRGYGYTF.

This chain connects TRBV14 to TRBJ2-6; 8 nucleotides agree with TRBD1. CDR1 is SGHDN and CDR2 is FVKESK in the germline V gene. CDR3 size: 20 residues. V lost 0 bases, J lost 1 base, and 11 bases stayed unmatched. The CDR3 spells CASSQDGDRPVSSGANVLTF. In nucleotides, the CDR3 is TGTGCCAGCAGCCAAGACGGGGACAGGCCGGTCAGTTCTGGGGCCAACGTCCTGACTTTC.

The gene calls are TRBV5-8 and TRBJ1-5; the D is unclear. The CDR3 extends over 14 amino acids. CDR1 SGHTS and CDR2 YDEGEE come from the germline V gene. Trimming took 4 bases from V and 0 from J, leaving 8 bases between them. The CDR3 loop reads CASSRTYSNQPQHF. CDR3 coding DNA: TGTGCCAGCAGCCGGACTTATAGCAATCAGCCCCAGCATTTT.

CDR3 DNA sequence: TGTGCCAGCAGCTTCGCCTCCATGCAGACCGGGGAGCTGTTTTTT. Encoded protein: CASSFASMQTGELFF. J is TRBJ2-2 and V is TRBV7-9; no clear D gene. This CDR3 contains 15 residues. Germline loops: CDR1 SEHNR, CDR2 FQNEAQ (reference sequence). The V end was cut by 3 bases, the J end by 5 bases, with 13 bases between. Combining the CDR3 with reference TRBV7-9 and TRBJ2-2 gives the whole variable domain DTGVSQNPRHKITKRGQNVTFRCDPISEHNRLYWYRQTLGQGPEFLTYFQNEAQLEKSRLLSDRFSAERPKGSFSTLEIQRTEQGDSAMYLCASSFASMQTGELFFGEGSRLTVL.

The chain has TRBV6-1 and TRBJ2-7; 7 positions agree with TRBD2. From germline, CDR1 is MNHNS and CDR2 SASEGT. The V gene end was trimmed by 2 bases and the J gene end by 6 bases; junction bases not matched to a gene: 7. The CDR3 length is 14 residues. CDR3 region: CASSEWLAAAEQYF. Written as DNA, the CDR3 is TGTGCCAGCAGTGAATGGCTAGCGGCGGCCGAGCAGTACTTC.

The CDR3 coding sequence is TGTGCCAGCAGCTTCTATAAGTCGAATGAAAAACTGTTTTTT. Translated: CASSFYKSNEKLFF. The V call is TRBV5-4, the J call TRBJ1-4; D gene ambiguous. Germline assignment: CDR1 SGHNT and CDR2 YYREEE (reference sequence). The CDR3 loop spans 14 amino acids. With 2 bases removed from V and 5 bases from J, the gap between germline ends came to 10 bases.

The rearrangement links TRBV5-1 to TRBJ2-1; the D gene is possibly TRBD2 (6 bases). Germline V gene sequence: CDR1 SGHRS, CDR2 YFSETQ. Trimming took 3 bases from V and 8 from J, leaving 24 bases between them. The CDR3 loop spans 17 amino acids. The DNA of the CDR3 is TGCGCCAGCAGCTCCGGGACTCTCGGTGGAGGGGATGATGAGCAGTTCTTC. It translates to CASSSGTLGGGDDEQFF.

This clone was picked up one time. This chain uses TRBV29-1 with TRBJ2-2, with a possible D match to TRBD2 (7 bases). Germline CDR1 and CDR2: SQVTM and ANQGSEA. V lost 4 bases, J lost 9 bases, and 15 bases lay in between. The CDR3 consists of 13 residues. The CDR3 DNA is TGCAGCGTTGGGGGAGGGGGTCTCAGGGAGCTGTTTTTT. Translating it yields CSVGGGGLRELFF.

V and J are TRBV19 and TRBJ1-4, with D unresolved. Between the trimmed V and J ends, which lost 7 bases and 0 bases, there was a span of 9 bases. The germline V gene has CDR1 LNHDA and CDR2 SQIVND (reference sequence). The CDR3 has 14 residues. CDR3 sequence (DNA): TGTGCCAGTAACGAGGTGGCAACTAATGAAAAACTGTTTTTT. This translates into CASNEVATNEKLFF. The complete variable domain, with remaining parts taken from reference TRBV19 and TRBJ1-4, reads DGGITQSPKYLFRKEGQNVTLSCEQNLNHDAMYWYRQDPGQGLRLIYYSQIVNDFQKGDIAEGYSVSREKKESFPLTVTSAQKNPTAFYLCASNEVATNEKLFFGSGTQLSVL.

V usage is TRBV21-1 and J usage is TRBJ1-4; the table calls TRBD1, which could not be checked here. TRBV21-1 has pseudogene status. The CDR3 runs to 16 residues. CDR3 nucleotides: TGTGCCAGCAGCACCCAGACCGGACAGTTTAATGAAAAACTGTTTTTT. Translation: CASSTQTGQFNEKLFF.

The chain has TRBV19 and TRBJ2-3; D is unclear. The CDR3 contains 13 residues. V lost 3 bases to trimming and J lost 1 base, with 5 bases between them. Looked up from germline, CDR1 is LNHDA and CDR2 is SQIVND (reference sequence). The CDR3 region has the DNA TGTGCCAGTAGTATTAGTCGCACAGATACGCAGTATTTT. It specifies CASSISRTDTQYF.

The chain carries TRBV29-1 and TRBJ1-2; D unresolved. Looked up from germline, CDR1 is SQVTM and CDR2 is ANQGSEA. V was clipped by 6 bases and J by 0 bases, with 8 bases between them. The CDR3 sequence is 12 residues long. The CDR3 DNA reads TGCAGCGTACGAGGGACTAACTATGGCTACACCTTC. It codes for CSVRGTNYGYTF.

This chain uses TRBV7-9 with TRBJ2-3; no clear D gene. V lost 3 bases, J lost 0 bases, and 13 bases lay in between. The germline CDR1 and CDR2 sequences are SEHNR and FQNEAQ (reference sequence). CDR3 length: 16 amino acids. The CDR3, as DNA: TGTGCCAGCAGCTTCCCGGGTGGTATTAGCACAGATACGCAGTATTTT. Protein sequence: CASSFPGGISTDTQYF.

This clone was counted a few times. The V call is TRBV5-1, the J call TRBJ1-4, with D perhaps TRBD1 (6 bases). Germline CDR1 and CDR2: SGHRS and YFSETQ. The germline V and J ends were trimmed by 0 bases and 4 bases, with 10 bases remaining between them. This CDR3 has 15 residues. CDR3 in amino acids: CASSLEAGDNEKLFF. The CDR3 DNA follows: TGCGCCAGCAGCTTGGAGGCAGGGGATAATGAAAAACTGTTTTTT.

The gene calls are TRBV9 and TRBJ2-7, with TRBD2 identical over 9 bases. J was trimmed by 6 bases and V by 3 bases; bases with no gene match: 10. CDR3 length: 15 amino acids. Germline V gene sequence: CDR1 SGDLS, CDR2 YYNGEE. The CDR3 region is CASSAYSGSSAEQYF. CDR3 nucleotides: TGTGCCAGCAGCGCGTATAGCGGGAGTTCTGCCGAGCAGTACTTC.

The chain links TRBV28 to TRBJ1-5; 7 nucleotides align to TRBD1. V lost 5 bases and J lost 6; bases outside the gene matches: 7. The CDR3 totals 14 residues. Germline V CDR1 and CDR2: MDHEN, SYDVKM. Written as DNA, the CDR3 is TGTGCCAGCAGTCAGACAGGGTCCCGTCAGCCCCAGCATTTT. It codes for CASSQTGSRQPQHF.

The chain is built from TRBV6-5 and TRBJ2-2; a weak D match, TRBD2 (5 bases). The germline CDR1 and CDR2 sequences are MNHEY and SVGAGI. V was trimmed by 7 bases and J by 0 bases, leaving 9 bases between them. The CDR3 covers 14 residues. The CDR3 is CASKAETNTGELFF. CDR3 coding DNA: TGTGCCAGCAAAGCGGAAACGAACACCGGGGAGCTGTTTTTT.

This chain connects TRBV11-3 to TRBJ2-1; D not resolved. Deletions cut 4 bases from V and 10 bases from J, with 8 bases between. The CDR3 loop spans 11 amino acids. Germline CDR1 and CDR2: SGHNT and YENEEA. The CDR3 reads CASSYDTEQFF. DNA of the CDR3: TGTGCCAGCAGCTACGACACGGAGCAGTTCTTC.

The chain employs TRBV6-1 and TRBJ2-3, with 7 bases lining up with TRBD2. Germline V gene data show CDR1 as MNHNS and CDR2 as SASEGT. With 0 bases clipped from V and 1 base from J, the junction kept 4 bases outside the gene matches. The CDR3 runs 16 residues. This CDR3 reads CASSEAKRGGTDTQYF. DNA for the CDR3: TGTGCCAGCAGTGAAGCGAAGCGGGGCGGCACAGATACGCAGTATTTT.

This clone was picked up a small number of times. V and J are TRBV18 and TRBJ1-1; D is possibly TRBD1 (5 bases). Between the trimmed V and J ends, which lost 3 bases and 0 bases, there was a span of 8 bases. The V gene's germline CDR1 is KGHSH and CDR2 LQKENI. The CDR3 has 14 amino acids. CDR3 sequence: CASSPRQMNTEAFF. In DNA form, the CDR3 reads TGTGCCAGCTCACCGAGACAGATGAACACTGAAGCTTTCTTT.

The chain has TRBV7-9 and TRBJ2-1; D gene unclear. Trimming shortened V by 5 bases and J by 5 bases, and 7 bases separated the two germline ends. This CDR3 region has 12 residues. The germline V gene encodes CDR1 SEHNR and CDR2 FQNEAQ (reference sequence). The CDR3 region is CASSPENNEQFF. CDR3 in DNA: TGTGCCAGCAGCCCCGAGAACAATGAGCAGTTCTTC.

The rearrangement links TRBV28 to TRBJ2-3; 7 bases line up with TRBD2. The V gene end was trimmed by 2 bases and the J gene end by 2 bases; junction bases not matched to a gene: 7. Germline loops: CDR1 MDHEN, CDR2 SYDVKM. The CDR3 length is 16 residues. CDR3 coding DNA: TGTGCCAGCAGTTTAATGACTAGCACGGCCACAGATACGCAGTATTTT. It yields the protein CASSLMTSTATDTQYF.

V usage is TRBV28 and J usage is TRBJ2-5; TRBD1 matches at 8 bases. The CDR3 is 16 residues long. Germline values: CDR1 MDHEN, CDR2 SYDVKM. J lost 1 base, V lost 2 bases, and 6 bases had no gene match. CDR3 DNA: TGTGCCAGCAGTTTAGCCGGGACAGGCCTCCAAGAGACCCAGTACTTC. It is translated as CASSLAGTGLQETQYF.

V gene TRBV28 combines with J gene TRBJ2-2; D is ambiguous. V dropped 6 bases and J dropped 3 bases, with 11 bases sitting between them. There are 14 residues in the CDR3. Germline V gene lookup returns CDR1 MDHEN and CDR2 SYDVKM. Here the CDR3 reads CASSPRGYTGELFF. The CDR3 DNA is TGTGCCAGCAGCCCCCGAGGCTACACCGGGGAGCTGTTTTTT.